These 17 T cell receptor beta chains share one sample of origin, sequenced in a study of blood T cell repertoires in COVID-19. Data came from immunoSEQ multiplex PCR; TCRdb stores just in-frame clones and leaves some out. The profile covers approximately 38,000 clones, with 80% to 90% appearing a single time and around 5% taken by the ten largest. What was sequenced was peripheral blood. The receptors derive from a woman in her 70s with active COVID-19.

The chain combines TRBV3-1 (or the pseudogene TRBV3-2) with TRBJ1-3; D may be TRBD1 (5 bases). Germline V gene sequence: CDR1 LGHDT, CDR2 YNNKEL (reference sequence). V dropped 4 bases and J dropped 10 bases, with 17 bases sitting between them. The CDR3 is made up of 14 amino acids. The DNA for the CDR3 is TGTGCCAGCAGCCGAGAGGGCAGCGGGGCAACCATATATTTT. Amino acid sequence: CASSREGSGATIYF.

The chain couples TRBV19 to TRBJ1-3; a weak D match, TRBD1 (5 bases). The V and J ends lost 9 bases and 2 bases respectively, with 11 bases between them. The V gene's germline CDR1 is LNHDA and CDR2 SQIVND (reference sequence). The CDR3 sequence is 13 residues long. The CDR3 region is CASEQGTGNTIYF. Here the CDR3 DNA reads TGTGCCAGCGAGCAGGGAACTGGAAACACCATATATTTT. Based on the CDR3 plus reference TRBV19 and TRBJ1-3, the full variable domain is DGGITQSPKYLFRKEGQNVTLSCEQNLNHDAMYWYRQDPGQGLRLIYYSQIVNDFQKGDIAEGYSVSREKKESFPLTVTSAQKNPTAFYLCASEQGTGNTIYFGEGSWLTVV.

V and J are TRBV5-1 and TRBJ2-3, with D possibly TRBD1 on 7 matching bases. CDR3 length: 14 residues. V dropped 4 bases and J dropped 4 bases, with 13 bases sitting between them. The germline gives CDR1 SGHRS, CDR2 YFSETQ. For the CDR3, the DNA is TGCGCCAGCAGCGACTCCAGGGGGGCAGATACGCAGTATTTT. Its translation is CASSDSRGADTQYF.

The CDR3 DNA follows: TGTGCCAGCAGCTCCCCATCAGGGTGGTCAGATACGCAGTATTTT. This encodes CASSSPSGWSDTQYF. The V and J genes are TRBV11-2 and TRBJ2-3; D is perhaps TRBD1 (5 bases). The CDR3 covers 15 residues. The V end was cut by 4 bases, the J end by 4 bases, with 15 bases between. Germline V gene lookup returns CDR1 SGHAT and CDR2 FQNNGV.

The chain combines TRBV19 with TRBJ1-4; D is ambiguous. The CDR3 covers 15 residues. V was clipped by 4 bases and J by 0 bases, with 9 bases between them. Germline V gives CDR1 LNHDA, CDR2 SQIVND (reference sequence). The CDR3 DNA is TGTGCCAGTAGTACTTCCAGTGCAACTAATGAAAAACTGTTTTTT. It translates to CASSTSSATNEKLFF. Filled out from reference TRBV19 and TRBJ1-4, the complete variable domain reads DGGITQSPKYLFRKEGQNVTLSCEQNLNHDAMYWYRQDPGQGLRLIYYSQIVNDFQKGDIAEGYSVSREKKESFPLTVTSAQKNPTAFYLCASSTSSATNEKLFFGSGTQLSVL.

The chain couples TRBV29-1 to TRBJ2-7; D is undetermined. From germline, CDR1 is SQVTM and CDR2 ANQGSEA. The CDR3 consists of 14 residues. The V gene lost 0 bases and the J gene lost 5 bases, with 14 bases spanning the gap. The CDR3 loop is CSVEDGIQTHEQYF. CDR3 nucleotide sequence: TGCAGCGTTGAAGATGGCATCCAAACCCACGAGCAGTACTTC.

The chain carries TRBV7-8 and TRBJ1-2; D perhaps matches TRBD1 (6 bases). Germline CDR1 and CDR2: SGHVS and FQNEAQ. V was shortened by 5 bases and J by 6 bases, with 19 bases between the two germline ends. CDR3 length equals 15 residues. This CDR3 is CASSESRGVLDGYTF. In DNA, the CDR3 is TGTGCCAGCAGCGAAAGCAGGGGCGTATTAGATGGCTACACCTTC.

This chain uses TRBV10-3 with TRBJ1-6, with no clear D. Germline loops: CDR1 ENHRY, CDR2 SYGVKD. Between the trimmed V and J ends, which lost 3 bases and 7 bases, there was a span of 13 bases. The CDR3 spans 15 residues. For the CDR3, the DNA is TGTGCCATCAGTGAAATGGAGGGAGGAAATTCACCCCTCCACTTT. This gives the protein CAISEMEGGNSPLHF.

This chain links TRBV5-1 with TRBJ2-7; 9 bases agree with TRBD2. This CDR3 spans 15 amino acids. V was pared by 4 bases and J by 4 bases, with 9 bases of the junction left unmatched. Germline V gene sequence: CDR1 SGHRS, CDR2 YFSETQ. The CDR3 sequence is CASSMNSGGIYEQYF. CDR3 in DNA: TGCGCCAGCAGCATGAACAGCGGGGGGATTTACGAGCAGTACTTC.

The gene calls are TRBV7-9 and TRBJ1-1; TRBD1 aligns across 7 bases. Germline lookup yields CDR1 SEHNR and CDR2 FQNEAQ (reference sequence). With V trimmed by 2 bases and J by 7 bases, 4 bases remained unmatched. CDR3 length: 13 residues. The CDR3 nucleotides are TGTGCCAGCAGCTTAAAGGGGGCGCATGAAGCTTTCTTT. Translation gives CASSLKGAHEAFF.

The sample holds a few counts of this clone. The genes are TRBV7-2 and TRBJ2-1; 12 nucleotides line up with TRBD2. Trimming at V came to 6 bases and at J to 0 bases, leaving 9 bases not matched to a gene. This CDR3 contains 18 residues. Germline V gene sequence: CDR1 SGHTA, CDR2 FQGNSA. CDR3 sequence: CASSRASGGVVSYNEQFF. CDR3 DNA: TGTGCCAGCAGTAGGGCTAGCGGGGGGGTGGTCTCCTACAATGAGCAGTTCTTC. The variable domain in full, completed from reference TRBV7-2 and TRBJ2-1, reads GAGVSQSPSNKVTEKGKDVELRCDPISGHTALYWYRQSLGQGLEFLIYFQGNSAPDKSGLPSDRFSAERTGGSVSTLTIQRTQQEDSAVYLCASSRASGGVVSYNEQFFGPGTRLTVL.

This clone is labeled as medium-sized (0.01 to 0.1%). V usage is TRBV24-1 and J usage is TRBJ2-2, with TRBD2 identical over 8 bases. CDR3 size: 16 residues. V lost 1 base and J lost 2; bases outside the gene matches: 2. Per the germline V gene, CDR1 is KGHDR and CDR2 is SFDVKD. The CDR3 sequence: CATSDFRGGNTGELFF. CDR3 in DNA: TGTGCCACCAGTGATTTCCGGGGGGGCAACACCGGGGAGCTGTTTTTT.

The chain uses TRBV11-1 and TRBJ1-1, with D possibly TRBD1 on 5 matching bases. The V end was cut by 4 bases, the J end by 7 bases, with 10 bases between. The CDR3 has 12 amino acids. CDR1 SGHAT and CDR2 FQDESV come from the germline V gene (reference sequence). The CDR3 sequence: CASSSGFREAFF. The CDR3 bases are TGTGCCAGCAGCTCAGGGTTCCGTGAAGCTTTCTTT. The entire variable domain, with the rest obtained from reference TRBV11-1 and TRBJ1-1, is as follows: EAEVAQSPRYKITEKSQAVAFWCDPISGHATLYWYRQILGQGPELLVQFQDESVVDDSQLPKDRFSAERLKGVDSTLKIQPAELGDSAMYLCASSSGFREAFFGQGTRLTVV.

V usage is TRBV6-4 and J usage is TRBJ2-3, with 10 bases identical to TRBD2. Trimming cost V 4 bases and J 6 bases; bases outside gene matches: 7. This CDR3 comprises 15 residues. Germline CDR1 is MRHNA and CDR2 is SNTAGT. The CDR3 DNA reads as TGTGCCAGCAGTGCTGCTAGCGGGGGATCGGATACGCAGTATTTT. This codes for CASSAASGGSDTQYF.

This rearrangement joins TRBV19 to TRBJ1-2; D gene unclear. V lost 4 bases and J 6 bases, leaving 12 bases between the germline ends. Per germline, CDR1 LNHDA and CDR2 SQIVND (reference sequence). The CDR3 extends over 13 amino acids. CDR3 sequence: CASSNIPRNGYTF. DNA of the CDR3: TGTGCCAGTAGTAACATTCCCAGGAATGGCTACACCTTC.

The rearrangement joins TRBV6-1 to TRBJ1-1; 9 bases agree with TRBD1. Germline trimming cut 10 bases from V and 7 bases from J; bases unmatched to any gene: 7. The CDR3 is 12 residues long. Germline loops: CDR1 MNHNS, CDR2 SASEGT. CDR3 bases: TGTGCCATCACAGGGGGCGCCTATGAAGCTTTCTTT. It is translated as CAITGGAYEAFF.

V gene TRBV29-1 combines with J gene TRBJ2-1; TRBD2 aligns across 8 bases. The germline CDR1 and CDR2 sequences are SQVTM and ANQGSEA. J lost 3 bases, V lost 6 bases, and 7 bases had no gene match. The CDR3 loop spans 14 amino acids. CDR3 nucleotide sequence: TGCAGCGTACTAGCGGACCCAAACTACAATGAGCAGTTCTTC. This translates into CSVLADPNYNEQFF.